This TCR beta chain was retrieved from a study of CD8+CD57+ T cells in acquired aplastic anemia. CDR1 SNHLY and CDR2 FYNNEI come from the germline V gene. V lost 6 bases to trimming and J lost 5 bases, with 7 bases between them. This CDR3 is built from 11 residues. Genomic DNA constituted the template upon which TCR beta VDJ and CDR3 profiling was performed. TCRdb re-called the reads through MiXCR, storing one row per CDR3 protein. This table holds 150,000 to 200,000 distinct CDR3 sequences, 50% to 75% found once. Turning to this clonotype: The antigen is undetermined.

Study-level points and caveats: Significant differences in CD8+ Simpson's diversity were not observed between patients and controls.

V gene TRBV2 combines with J gene TRBJ1-1; D is unresolved. The sample comprised sorted CD4+, CD8+, or CD8+CD57+ T cells (not recorded which) from PBMCs. The clonotype was recovered from a human donor in good health. This CDR3 is CASRGKTEAFF. DNA of the CDR3: TGTGCCAGCAGGGGTAAAACTGAAGCTTTCTTT.